Presented here are 2 T cell receptor beta chains from one specimen sequenced in a study of tumor and adjacent non-tumor tissue in lung cancer. A modified ARM-PCR protocol with three rounds of nested PCR amplified TCRbeta. MiXCR, applied by TCRdb to the multiplex PCR reads, yields one record per CDR3 protein. The table shows about 93,000 distinct CDR3 sequences, with 67% occurring only once. No cell sorting was done before RNA was extracted from the tissue. Sample: lung tumor tissue. These receptors all stem from a man between 60 and 75 years old with non-small cell lung cancer.

A note on this clonotype: This sequence may be a read error, since a much larger clone differs from it by one base. The conserved phenylalanine or tryptophan normally closing the CDR3 is absent here, so this likely arose from a read error. This chain uses TRBV5-1 with TRBJ2-7; TRBD2 matches 11 bases. The CDR3 contains 15 residues. V dropped 2 bases and J dropped 3; count of bases not matched to a gene: 4. Germline CDR1 is SGHRS and CDR2 is YFSETQ. For the CDR3, the DNA is TGCGCCAGCAGCTTAGCCGGGACTAGCGGCTACGAGCAGTACCTC. Translated, it gives CASSLAGTSGYEQYL.

This clonotype was counted at least ten times. This CDR3 reads CSVEAGGATGQYF. The CDR3, as DNA: TGCAGCGTTGAGGCAGGGGGTGCTACGGGGCAGTACTTC. The rearrangement links TRBV29-1 to TRBJ2-7; 7 bases align to TRBD1. Trimming at V came to 3 bases and at J to 9 bases, leaving 11 bases not matched to a gene. This CDR3 region has 13 residues. In germline, CDR1 is SQVTM, CDR2 ANQGSEA.